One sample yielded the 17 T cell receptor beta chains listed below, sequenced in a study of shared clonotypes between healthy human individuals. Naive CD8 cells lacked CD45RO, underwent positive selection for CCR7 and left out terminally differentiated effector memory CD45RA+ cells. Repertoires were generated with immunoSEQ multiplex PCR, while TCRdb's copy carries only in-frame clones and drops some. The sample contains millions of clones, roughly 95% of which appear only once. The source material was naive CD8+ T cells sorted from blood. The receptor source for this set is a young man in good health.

CDR3 amino acids: CASSLAPNTEAFF. As DNA, the CDR3 is TGTGCCAGCAGCTTAGCGCCAAACACTGAAGCTTTCTTT. The rearrangement uses TRBV7-2 and TRBJ1-1; D call uncertain. The CDR3 is 13 amino acids. Per germline, CDR1 SGHTA and CDR2 FQGNSA. V was shortened by 0 bases and J by 2 bases, with 4 bases between the two germline ends.

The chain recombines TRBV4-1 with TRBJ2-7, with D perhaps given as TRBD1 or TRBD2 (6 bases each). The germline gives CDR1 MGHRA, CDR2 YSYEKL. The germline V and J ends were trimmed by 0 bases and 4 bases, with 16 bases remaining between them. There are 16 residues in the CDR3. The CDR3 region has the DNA TGCGCCAGCAGCCAAGATAGGGGGGACGGACTGTACGAGCAGTACTTC. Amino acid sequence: CASSQDRGDGLYEQYF.

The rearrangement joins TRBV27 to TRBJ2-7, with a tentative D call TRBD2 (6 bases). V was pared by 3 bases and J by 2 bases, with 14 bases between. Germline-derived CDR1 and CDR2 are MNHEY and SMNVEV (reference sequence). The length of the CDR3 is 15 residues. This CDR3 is CASSFSAGIAYEQYF. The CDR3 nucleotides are TGTGCCAGCAGTTTTTCAGCGGGCATCGCCTACGAGCAGTACTTC.

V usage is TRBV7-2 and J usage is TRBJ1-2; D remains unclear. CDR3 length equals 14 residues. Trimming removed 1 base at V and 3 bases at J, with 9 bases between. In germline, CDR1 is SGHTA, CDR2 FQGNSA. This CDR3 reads CASSLGTLDYGYTF. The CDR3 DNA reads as TGTGCCAGCAGCTTAGGTACCCTTGACTATGGCTACACCTTC.

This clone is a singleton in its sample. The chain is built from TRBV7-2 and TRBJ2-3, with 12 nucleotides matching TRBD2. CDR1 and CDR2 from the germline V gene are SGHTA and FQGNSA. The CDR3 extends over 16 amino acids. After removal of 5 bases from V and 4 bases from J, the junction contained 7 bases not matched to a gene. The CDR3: CASSPSLAGGADTQYF. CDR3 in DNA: TGTGCCAGCAGCCCAAGCCTAGCGGGAGGGGCAGATACGCAGTATTTT.

Here the CDR3 reads CAISESGQIVYGYTF. DNA for the CDR3: TGTGCCATCAGTGAGTCGGGACAGATAGTCTATGGCTACACCTTC. The J gene is TRBJ1-2, the V gene TRBV10-3; 7 bases are a match to TRBD1. V was pared by 0 bases and J by 4 bases, with 5 bases of the junction left unmatched. CDR3 length: 15 amino acids. Germline V gives CDR1 ENHRY, CDR2 SYGVKD.

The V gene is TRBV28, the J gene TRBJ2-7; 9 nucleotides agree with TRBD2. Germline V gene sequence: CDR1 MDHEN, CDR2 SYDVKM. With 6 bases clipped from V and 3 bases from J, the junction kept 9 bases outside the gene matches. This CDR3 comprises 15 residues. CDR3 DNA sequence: TGTGCCAGCAGGGGTTCTAGCGGGAATCTCTACGAGCAGTACTTC. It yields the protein CASRGSSGNLYEQYF.

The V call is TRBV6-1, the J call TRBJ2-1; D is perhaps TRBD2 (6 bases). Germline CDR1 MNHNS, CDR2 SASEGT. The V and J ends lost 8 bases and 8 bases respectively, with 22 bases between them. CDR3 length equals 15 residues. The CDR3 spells CASSREAYGNDEQFF. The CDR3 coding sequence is TGTGCCAGCTCGAGGGAGGCATACGGTAACGATGAGCAGTTCTTC.

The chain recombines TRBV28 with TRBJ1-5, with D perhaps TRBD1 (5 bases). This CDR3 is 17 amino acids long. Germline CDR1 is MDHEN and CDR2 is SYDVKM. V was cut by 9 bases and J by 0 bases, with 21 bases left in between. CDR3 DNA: TGTGCCAGTATCCCCGGGACCGAACTCGATAGCAATCAGCCCCAGCATTTT. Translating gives CASIPGTELDSNQPQHF.

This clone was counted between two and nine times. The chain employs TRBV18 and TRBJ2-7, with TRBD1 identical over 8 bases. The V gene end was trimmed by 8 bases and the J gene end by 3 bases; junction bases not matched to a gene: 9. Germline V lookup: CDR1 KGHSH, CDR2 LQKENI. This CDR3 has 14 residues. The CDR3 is CASTLNGQGYEQYF. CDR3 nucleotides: TGTGCCAGCACTCTAAACGGACAGGGCTACGAGCAGTACTTC. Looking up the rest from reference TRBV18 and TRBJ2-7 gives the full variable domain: NAGVMQNPRHLVRRRGQEARLRCSPMKGHSHVYWYRQLPEEGLKFMVYLQKENIIDESGMPKERFSAEFPKEGPSILRIQQVVRGDSAAYFCASTLNGQGYEQYFGPGTRLTVT.

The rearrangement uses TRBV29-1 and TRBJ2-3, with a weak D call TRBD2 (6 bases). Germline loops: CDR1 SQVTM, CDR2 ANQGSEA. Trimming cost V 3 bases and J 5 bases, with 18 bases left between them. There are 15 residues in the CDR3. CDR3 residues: CSVEDPEGREDTQYF. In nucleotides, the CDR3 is TGCAGCGTTGAGGACCCGGAGGGGCGGGAAGATACGCAGTATTTT.

The CDR3 region has the DNA TGTGCCAGCAGTTACGTGGGGGATGGCTACACCTTC. Encoded protein: CASSYVGDGYTF. This sequence joins TRBV6-5 and TRBJ1-2, with a tentative D call TRBD1 (5 bases). V was shortened by 2 bases and J by 6 bases, with 7 bases between the two germline ends. This CDR3 contains 12 residues. Germline CDR1 and CDR2: MNHEY and SVGAGI.

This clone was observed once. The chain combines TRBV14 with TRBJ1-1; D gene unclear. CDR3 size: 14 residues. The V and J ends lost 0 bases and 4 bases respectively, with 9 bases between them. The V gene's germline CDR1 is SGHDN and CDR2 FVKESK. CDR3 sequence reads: CASSQDHRATEAFF. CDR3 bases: TGTGCCAGCAGCCAAGATCACCGGGCCACTGAAGCTTTCTTT.

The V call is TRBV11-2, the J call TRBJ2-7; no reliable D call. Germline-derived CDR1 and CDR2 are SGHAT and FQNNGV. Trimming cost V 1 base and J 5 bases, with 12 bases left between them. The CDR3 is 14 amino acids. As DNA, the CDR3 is TGTGCCAGCAGCTTAGGTCCAGAGGTCCACGAGCAGTACTTC. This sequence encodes CASSLGPEVHEQYF.

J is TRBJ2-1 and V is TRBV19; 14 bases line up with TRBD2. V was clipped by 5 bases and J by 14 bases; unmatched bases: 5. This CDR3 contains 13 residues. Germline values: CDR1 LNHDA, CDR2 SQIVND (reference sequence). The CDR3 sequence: CASSAGLAGEEFF. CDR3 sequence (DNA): TGTGCCAGTAGTGCGGGACTAGCGGGGGAGGAGTTCTTC.

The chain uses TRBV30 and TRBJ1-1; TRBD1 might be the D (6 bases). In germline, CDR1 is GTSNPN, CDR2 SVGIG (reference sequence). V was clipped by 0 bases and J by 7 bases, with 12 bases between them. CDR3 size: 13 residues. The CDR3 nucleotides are TGTGCCTGGAGTGTAGGGAACAGGGTTGAAGCTTTCTTT. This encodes CAWSVGNRVEAFF.

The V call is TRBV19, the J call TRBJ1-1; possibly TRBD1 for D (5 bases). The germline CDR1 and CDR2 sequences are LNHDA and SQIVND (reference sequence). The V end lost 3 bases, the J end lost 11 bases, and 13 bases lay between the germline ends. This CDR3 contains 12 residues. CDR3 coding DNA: TGTGCCAGTAGTATCTTTGGCAGGGCTGCTTTCTTT. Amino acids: CASSIFGRAAFF.